Given below is one T cell receptor (beta chain) in context. Antigen specificity is unknown. Only in-frame clones appear in the TCRdb table, and some are missing; sequencing was by immunoSEQ multiplex PCR. The sample holds 2,500,000 or so clones, over 85% seen once. This CDR3 region has 15 residues. Germline CDR1 is MDHEN and CDR2 is SYDVKM. With 4 bases removed from V and 8 bases from J, the gap between germline ends came to 17 bases. The data stem from a study of shared clonotypes between healthy human individuals. Study-wide results and limits: The study generally estimated greater richness for naive than memory subsets.

This clonotype was sampled from a man younger than 30 in good health. Some clones in this sample may be carry-over from other donors' samples. Sequenced material: naive CD4+ T cells from PBMCs. Subset indicated: CD45RA+ positively selected. V gene TRBV28 combines with J gene TRBJ1-4; D gene uncertain. In nucleotides, the CDR3 is TGTGCCAGCAGTTCCCAAAGTCGGGGTGGGGAAAAACTGTTTTTT. As protein: CASSSQSRGGEKLFF.